This T cell receptor beta chain was identified in a study of cytomegalovirus exposure and HLA in healthy donors. The CDR3 sequence is 16 residues long. Germline V gene lookup returns CDR1 LNHDA and CDR2 SQIVND (reference sequence). V lost 3 bases and J lost 3; bases outside the gene matches: 6. 13 Jbeta primers and 60 Vbeta primers were used for the PCR. The repertoire was sequenced with immunoSEQ multiplex PCR; TCRdb's copy has only in-frame clones and lacks some. The sample includes some 42,000 clones, approximately 52% of them seen just once. This TCR derives from a human donor in good health. What was sequenced was PBMCs. The gene calls are TRBV19 and TRBJ1-2, with 11 nucleotides matching TRBD1. The CDR3 nucleotides are TGTGCCAGTAGTATCAGGACAGGGGGCGTCGACTATGGCTACACCTTC. It codes for CASSIRTGGVDYGYTF.